The sample holds many counts of the clone carrying this T cell receptor beta chain. Its antigen is unknown. This CDR3 spans 13 amino acids. In germline, CDR1 is SGDLS, CDR2 YYNGEE. V lost 6 bases, J lost 1 base, and 7 bases lay in between. This sample is drawn from a study of T cells after yellow fever vaccination. Template switching with 5'RACE generated the TCR cDNA and added a universal primer site and UMIs. TCRdb reanalysed the 5' RACE reads using MiXCR and keeps one entry per CDR3 protein. The data show under 600,000 distinct CDR3 sequences, roughly 22% seen once. Study-level results: FACS-sorted repertoires could contain abundant clonotypes contaminating from the bulk population. Peaking faster, on day 5 versus 15, the secondary response was nonetheless weaker.

The V and J genes are TRBV9 and TRBJ2-2; D ambiguous. The TCR sequence derives from a man younger than 35 who received the YFV17D yellow fever vaccine. Specimen: PBMCs, collected less than 25 days after the first yellow fever vaccination. CDR3 in amino acids: CASNAGNTGELFF. CDR3 DNA: TGTGCCAGCAATGCAGGGAACACCGGGGAGCTGTTTTTT. The variable domain in full, completed from reference TRBV9 and TRBJ2-2, reads DSGVTQTPKHLITATGQRVTLRCSPRSGDLSVYWYQQSLDQGLQFLIQYYNGEERAKGNILERFSAQQFPDLHSELNLSSLELGDSALYFCASNAGNTGELFFGEGSRLTVL.